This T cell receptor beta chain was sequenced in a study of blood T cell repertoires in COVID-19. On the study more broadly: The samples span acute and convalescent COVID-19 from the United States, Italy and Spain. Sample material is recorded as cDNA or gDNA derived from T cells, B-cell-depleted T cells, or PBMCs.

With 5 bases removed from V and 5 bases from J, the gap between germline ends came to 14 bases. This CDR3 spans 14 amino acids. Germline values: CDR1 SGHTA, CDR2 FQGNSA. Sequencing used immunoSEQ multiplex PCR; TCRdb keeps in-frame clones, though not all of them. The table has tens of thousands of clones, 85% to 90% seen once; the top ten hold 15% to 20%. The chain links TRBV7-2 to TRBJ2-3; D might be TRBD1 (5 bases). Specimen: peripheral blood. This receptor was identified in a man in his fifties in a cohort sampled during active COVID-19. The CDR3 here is CASSIGATVDTQYF. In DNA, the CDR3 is TGTGCCAGCAGCATAGGGGCCACGGTAGATACGCAGTATTTT.